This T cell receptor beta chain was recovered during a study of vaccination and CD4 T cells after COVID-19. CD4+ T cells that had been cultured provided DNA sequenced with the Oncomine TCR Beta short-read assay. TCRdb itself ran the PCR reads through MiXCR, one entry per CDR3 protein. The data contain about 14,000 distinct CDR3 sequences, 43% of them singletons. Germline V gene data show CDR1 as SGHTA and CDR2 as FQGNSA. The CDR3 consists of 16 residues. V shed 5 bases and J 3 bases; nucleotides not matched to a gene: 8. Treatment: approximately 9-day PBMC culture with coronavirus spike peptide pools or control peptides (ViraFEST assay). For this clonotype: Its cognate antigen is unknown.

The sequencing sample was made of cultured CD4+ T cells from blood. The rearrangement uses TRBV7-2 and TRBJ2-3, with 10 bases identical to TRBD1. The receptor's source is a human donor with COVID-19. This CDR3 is CASSTKRTGGTDTQYF. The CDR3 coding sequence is TGTGCCAGCAGCACCAAACGGACAGGGGGGACAGATACGCAGTATTTT.